These 8 T cell receptor beta chains came from one sample sequenced in a study of OX40 agonist ivuxolimab in advanced cancers. Clones were sequenced by immunoSEQ multiplex PCR, and TCRdb holds only the in-frame ones, with some missing. This sample carries 84,000 or so clones, roughly 80% of them seen once, and the ten largest clones take 2.5% to 3%. The material sequenced was CD4+ or CD8+ T cells sorted from blood, taken in a trial of the OX40 agonist ivuxolimab. These TCRs come from an adult with an advanced solid tumor such as melanoma, head and neck, liver or kidney cancer.

This chain links TRBV2 with TRBJ2-5; maybe TRBD2 (6 bases). The CDR3 has 14 residues. CDR1 SNHLY and CDR2 FYNNEI come from the germline V gene. Trimming removed 6 bases at V and 2 bases at J, with 13 bases between. The DNA for the CDR3 is TGTGCCAGCAGAGGCCGGGGGTTTCAAGAGACCCAGTACTTC. This sequence encodes CASRGRGFQETQYF. The full variable domain, completed using reference TRBV2 and TRBJ2-5, is EPEVTQTPSHQVTQMGQEVILRCVPISNHLYFYWYRQILGQKVEFLVSFYNNEISEKSEIFDDQFSVERPDGSNFTLKIRSTKLEDSAMYFCASRGRGFQETQYFGPGTRLLVL.

V usage is TRBV5-6 and J usage is TRBJ1-1; D unclear. Germline CDR1 reads SGHDT; CDR2 reads YYEEEE. Trimming left V 2 bases short and J 5 bases short, with 4 bases between. The CDR3 extends over 11 amino acids. This CDR3 reads CASSLTTEAFF. The CDR3 nucleotides are TGTGCCAGCAGCTTAACAACTGAAGCTTTCTTT.

The genes are TRBV6-1 and TRBJ1-2, with 9 bases that match TRBD1. This CDR3 spans 13 amino acids. V was pared by 2 bases and J by 8 bases, with 3 bases of the junction left unmatched. Germline-derived CDR1 and CDR2 are MNHNS and SASEGT. CDR3: CASSERDRVGYTF. The CDR3 DNA reads as TGTGCCAGCAGTGAAAGGGACAGGGTCGGCTACACCTTC.

This rearrangement joins TRBV6-5 to TRBJ1-1; 7 nucleotides match TRBD1. Germline CDR1 and CDR2: MNHEY and SVGAGI. There are 15 residues in the CDR3. Germline trimming cut 2 bases from V and 1 base from J; bases unmatched to any gene: 4. CDR3 region: CASSYPGQPNTEAFF. The CDR3 DNA is TGTGCCAGCAGTTACCCGGGACAGCCGAACACTGAAGCTTTCTTT.

CDR3 sequence: CASRPSGTSGASEQFF. The DNA of the CDR3 is TGTGCCAGCAGGCCATCCGGGACTAGCGGGGCCAGTGAGCAGTTCTTC. The V and J genes are TRBV7-9 and TRBJ2-1; 13 bases are a match to TRBD2. The CDR3 runs 16 residues. Germline CDR1 and CDR2: SEHNR and FQNEAQ (reference sequence). The V segment lost 6 bases and the J segment 9 bases; nucleotides outside the gene matches: 11. The full variable domain, completed using reference TRBV7-9 and TRBJ2-1, is DTGVSQNPRHKITKRGQNVTFRCDPISEHNRLYWYRQTLGQGPEFLTYFQNEAQLEKSRLLSDRFSAERPKGSFSTLEIQRTEQGDSAMYLCASRPSGTSGASEQFFGPGTRLTVL.

The chain is built from TRBV19 and TRBJ1-2; D perhaps matches TRBD1 (6 bases). The germline V gene has CDR1 LNHDA and CDR2 SQIVND (reference sequence). This CDR3 spans 13 amino acids. The germline V and J ends were trimmed by 4 bases and 4 bases, with 10 bases remaining between them. CDR3 nucleotides: TGTGCCAGTAGTACTGGACAGACCTATGGCTACACCTTC. Its protein is CASSTGQTYGYTF.

This clone appeared a single time. The V call is TRBV5-6, the J call TRBJ1-5; D is undetermined. Trimming removed 0 bases at V and 4 bases at J, with 8 bases between. This CDR3 is built from 14 residues. Looked up from germline, CDR1 is SGHDT and CDR2 is YYEEEE. CDR3 nucleotide sequence: TGTGCCAGCAGCTTGGGGGCCCTAAATCAGCCCCAGCATTTT. Translating it yields CASSLGALNQPQHF.

This clone was found a few times. V is TRBV7-2 and J is TRBJ1-5, with D maybe TRBD1 (5 bases). CDR3 length equals 15 residues. The ends were cut back, 2 bases at V and 2 bases at J, with 10 bases in the middle. CDR1 is SGHTA, CDR2 FQGNSA, per germline. The CDR3 DNA sequence: TGTGCCAGCAGCTTACAGGGTTGGGGCAATCAGCCCCAGCATTTT. It translates to CASSLQGWGNQPQHF.